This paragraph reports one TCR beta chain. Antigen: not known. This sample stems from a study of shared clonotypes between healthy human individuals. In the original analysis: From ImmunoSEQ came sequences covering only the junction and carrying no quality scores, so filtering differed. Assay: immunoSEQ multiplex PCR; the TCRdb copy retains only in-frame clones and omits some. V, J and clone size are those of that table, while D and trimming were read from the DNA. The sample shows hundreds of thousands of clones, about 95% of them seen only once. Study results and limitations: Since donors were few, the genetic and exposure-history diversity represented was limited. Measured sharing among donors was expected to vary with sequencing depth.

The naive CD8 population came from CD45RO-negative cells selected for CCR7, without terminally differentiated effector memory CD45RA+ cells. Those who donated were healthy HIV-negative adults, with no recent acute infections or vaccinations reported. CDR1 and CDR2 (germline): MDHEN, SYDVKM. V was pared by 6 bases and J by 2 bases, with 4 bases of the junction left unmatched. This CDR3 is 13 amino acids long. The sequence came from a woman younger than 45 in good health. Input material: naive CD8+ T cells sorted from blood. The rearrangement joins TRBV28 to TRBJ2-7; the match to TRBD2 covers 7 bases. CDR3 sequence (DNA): TGTGCCAGCAGATGGGGGGGAACCTACGAGCAGTACTTC. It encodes CASRWGGTYEQYF. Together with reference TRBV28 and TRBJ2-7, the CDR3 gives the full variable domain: DVKVTQSSRYLVKRTGEKVFLECVQDMDHENMFWYRQDPGLGLRLIYFSYDVKMKEKGDIPEGYSVSREKKERFSLILESASTNQTSMYLCASRWGGTYEQYFGPGTRLTVT.